This entry features one T cell receptor (beta chain) sequence. Nashville, Tennessee was home to all donors, each a Caucasian adult. The data belong to a study of shared clonotypes between healthy human individuals. Unsorted PBMC replicate PCRs drew on 300 ng DNA, representing around 30,000 T cell genomes. TCRdb keeps only in-frame clones here, not all; method: immunoSEQ multiplex PCR. The sample contains 400,000 to 500,000 clones, approximately 79% of which appear only once. This CDR3 spans 12 amino acids. Germline V gene lookup returns CDR1 SGHTA and CDR2 FQGNSA. V lost 5 bases and J lost 6; bases outside the gene matches: 3.

This rearrangement joins TRBV7-2 to TRBJ1-2; 7 nucleotides align to TRBD1. This sequence was found in a woman aged 40 to 55 in good health. Some clones in this sample may be carry-over from other donors' samples. Sequencing used PBMCs. CDR3 nucleotides: TGTGCCAGCAGCCCAGGGGGAGATGGCTACACCTTC. It yields the protein CASSPGGDGYTF. The entire variable domain, with the rest obtained from reference TRBV7-2 and TRBJ1-2, is as follows: GAGVSQSPSNKVTEKGKDVELRCDPISGHTALYWYRQSLGQGLEFLIYFQGNSAPDKSGLPSDRFSAERTGGSVSTLTIQRTQQEDSAVYLCASSPGGDGYTFGSGTRLTVV.